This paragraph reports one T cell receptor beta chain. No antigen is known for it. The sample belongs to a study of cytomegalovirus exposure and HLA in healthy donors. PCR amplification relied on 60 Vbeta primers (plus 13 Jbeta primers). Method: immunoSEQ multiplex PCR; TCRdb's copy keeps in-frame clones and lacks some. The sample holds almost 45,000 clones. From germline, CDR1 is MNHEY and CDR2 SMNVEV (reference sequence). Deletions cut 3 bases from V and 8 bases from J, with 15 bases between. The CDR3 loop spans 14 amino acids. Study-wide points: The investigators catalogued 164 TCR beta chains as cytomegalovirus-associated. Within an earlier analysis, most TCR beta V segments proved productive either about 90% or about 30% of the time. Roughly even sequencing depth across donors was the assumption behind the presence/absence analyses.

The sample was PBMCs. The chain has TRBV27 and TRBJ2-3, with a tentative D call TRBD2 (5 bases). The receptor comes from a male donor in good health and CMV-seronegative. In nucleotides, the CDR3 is TGTGCCAGCAGTTTTGAGGGTTTCGGTGCTACGCAGTATTTT. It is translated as CASSFEGFGATQYF.